This is a list of T cell receptor beta chains from one sample in a study of blood T cells in healthy people across ages. TCRdb reprocessed the 5' RACE reads with MiXCR, giving one entry per CDR3 protein. The sample has more than 750,000 distinct CDR3 sequences; 25% to 30% are singletons. These data also formed part of another study, on T cells of mothers and their children.

The material sequenced was blood. The receptor set was obtained from a woman in her 40s in good health. Each CDR3 is given with its conserved first and last residue. Each record gives: V gene, clone size, J gene, D gene, CDR3 DNA, CDR3 protein. A D gene is named only where the DNA matches it firmly. Part of the rows lack a size; the others show once, few, many or a class for expanded clones.

>TRBV10-3|few|TRBJ1-1|.
TGTGCCATCAGTGAGAAGGGAATGAACACTGAAGCTTTCTTT
CAISEKGMNTEAFF
>TRBV6-5|.|TRBJ2-2|.
TGTGCCAGCACCGCAGGACGGTTCACCGGGGAGCTGTTTTTT
CASTAGRFTGELFF
>TRBV18|.|TRBJ2-7|TRBD2
TGTGCCAGCTCACCACGGGAGGGGCAGTTAACCTACGAGCAGTACTTC
CASSPREGQLTYEQYF
>TRBV12-3/TRBV12-4|.|TRBJ1-4|.
TGTGCCAGCAGTTTATTCAGGGGTGCAACTAATGAAAAACTGTTTTTT
CASSLFRGATNEKLFF
>TRBV7-9|few|TRBJ2-3|TRBD1
TGTGCCAGCAGCCCAGCCTCGGACAGGGTGGTCCGTATTGTAGCAGATACGCAGTATTTT
CASSPASDRVVRIVADTQYF
>TRBV7-2|once|TRBJ1-2|.
TGTGCCAGCAGCCCTTGGACGGGAAGAAATGGCTACACCTTC
CASSPWTGRNGYTF
>TRBV18|.|TRBJ2-4|.
TGTGCCAGTTCCCCAAGGGGAGGTCCCTACGTGCAGTACTTC
CASSPRGGPYVQYF
>TRBV20-1|.|TRBJ2-1|TRBD1
TGCAGTGCTAGAGGGGCGACAGGGGCTGGGTCTGAGCAGTTCTTC
CSARGATGAGSEQFF
>TRBV29-1|.|TRBJ1-2|TRBD1
TGCAGCGTTCGGGACAGGGTTGGTGGCTACACCTTC
CSVRDRVGGYTF
>TRBV7-2|.|TRBJ2-1|TRBD2
TGTGCCAGCAGCCGAGCGGGGGGACCTTTCAATGAGCAGTTCTTC
CASSRAGGPFNEQFF
>TRBV29-1|many|TRBJ2-7|.
TGCAGCGTTGTAGGAGCGACCTCCTACGAGCAGTACTTC
CSVVGATSYEQYF
>TRBV28|few|TRBJ2-3|.
TGTGCCAGCAGTTTGGGCCACCGGGCAGATACGCAGTATTTT
CASSLGHRADTQYF
>TRBV4-1|.|TRBJ2-3|.
TGCGCCAGCAGCCAAGAGCAGGAGGGGCCACAGTCTACGCAGTATTTT
CASSQEQEGPQSTQYF
>TRBV2|many|TRBJ2-7|.
TGTGCCAGCAACCGGGGGAGTGACGAGCAGTACTTC
CASNRGSDEQYF
>TRBV7-9|.|TRBJ1-2|.
TGTGCCAGCAGTACCAGGGAGAACTATGGCTACACCTTC
CASSTRENYGYTF
>TRBV12-3/TRBV12-4|.|TRBJ1-5|.
TGTGCCAGCACTAAACTGGGGGAGCTGAATCAGCCCCAGCATTTT
CASTKLGELNQPQHF
>TRBV6-6|many|TRBJ2-3|.
TGTGCCAGCAGAAGATGGATCACAGATACGCAGTATTTT
CASRRWITDTQYF
>TRBV2|few|TRBJ2-5|TRBD1
TGTGCCCGCAGTGACAGGGCTGGAGAGACCCAGTACTTC
CARSDRAGETQYF
>TRBV5-4|many|TRBJ2-1|TRBD1
TGTGCCAGCAGCTTGGTTGTCACAGGGGGCGATGAGCAGTTCTTC
CASSLVVTGGDEQFF
>TRBV4-1|.|TRBJ1-1|.
TGCGCCAGCAGCCAAGGACACGGCTACGCTTTCTTT
CASSQGHGYAFF
>TRBV27|few|TRBJ2-1|.
TGTGCCAGCAGTTTCAGAGAATTAACCTACAATGAGCAGTTCTTC
CASSFRELTYNEQFF
>TRBV7-2|.|TRBJ1-5|.
TGTGCCGGCAGCCAGCGGACGGGAAGCAATCAGCCCCAGCATTTT
CAGSQRTGSNQPQHF
>TRBV20-1|many|TRBJ2-1|.
TGCAGTGCTAGATGGCGATTGGACAGCTACAATGAGCAGTTCTTC
CSARWRLDSYNEQFF
>TRBV4-1|many|TRBJ2-5|.
TGCGCCAGCAGCCCCCGGGACGGATTTCAAGAGACCCAGTACTTC
CASSPRDGFQETQYF
>TRBV20-1|few|TRBJ2-6|.
TGCAGTGCTAGAGCAGGAAACTCTGGGGCCAACGTCCTGACTTTC
CSARAGNSGANVLTF
>TRBV7-2|.|TRBJ1-5|.
TGTGCCAGCAGAAACGGGTTGGGTCAGCCCCAGCATTTT
CASRNGLGQPQHF
>TRBV6-4|few|TRBJ2-2|TRBD2
TGTGCCAGCAGTCAGCGGGGGACGAACACCGGGGAGCTGTTTTTT
CASSQRGTNTGELFF
>TRBV27|.|TRBJ2-7|TRBD1
TGTACCAGCAGTTTATCGATCAGGGGGACCTACGAGCAGTACTTC
CTSSLSIRGTYEQYF
>TRBV12-3/TRBV12-4|.|TRBJ2-5|.
TGTGCCAGCAGACCGGTGCCCGATCAAGAGACCCAGTACTTC
CASRPVPDQETQYF